These 24 T cell receptor beta chains were sequenced from one sample in a study of blood T cell repertoires in COVID-19. Using immunoSEQ multiplex PCR, the repertoire was profiled, and TCRdb retains in-frame clones only, with some absent. The table records about 99,000 clones, over 80% of them present only once. The sample was peripheral blood. All receptors come from a man between 65 and 80 years old with active or convalescent COVID-19.

The V and J genes are TRBV5-1 and TRBJ1-2; TRBD1 matches at 7 bases. The ends lost 2 bases at V and 2 bases at J; junction bases unmatched: 3. CDR3 length: 14 residues. CDR1 and CDR2 (germline): SGHRS, YFSETQ. This CDR3 is CASSLTDRNYGYTF. CDR3 nucleotides: TGCGCCAGCAGCTTAACGGACAGGAACTATGGCTACACCTTC.

This chain uses TRBV5-1 with TRBJ1-1; tentatively, D is TRBD1 (6 bases). CDR1 and CDR2 (germline): SGHRS, YFSETQ. The CDR3 totals 14 residues. Trimming stripped 3 bases from V and 7 bases from J, with 16 bases between. CDR3 in DNA: TGCGCCAGCAGCTCCGCAATCACAGGGCTTGAAGCTTTCTTT. Translating gives CASSSAITGLEAFF.

J is TRBJ1-4 and V is TRBV6-5, with 11 positions matching TRBD1. CDR1 is MNHEY and CDR2 is SVGAGI in the germline V gene. V gave up 6 bases and J gave up 8 bases; unmatched junction bases: 8. The CDR3 loop spans 15 amino acids. The CDR3 spells CASSNGGTGGEKLFF. The CDR3, as DNA: TGTGCCAGCAGCAACGGGGGGACAGGGGGAGAAAAACTGTTTTTT.

This chain connects TRBV4-3 to TRBJ1-2, with D perhaps matching TRBD1 (6 bases). Germline-derived CDR1 and CDR2 are LGHNA and YSLEER. The CDR3 contains 14 residues. V was trimmed by 0 bases and J by 8 bases, leaving 13 bases between them. CDR3 sequence reads: CASSQEWGLGGYTF. The CDR3 DNA reads as TGCGCCAGCAGCCAAGAATGGGGGCTGGGGGGCTACACCTTC.

This clone was recorded a few times. V gene TRBV7-9 combines with J gene TRBJ1-1; D is perhaps TRBD1 (6 bases). V lost 5 bases and J 0 bases, leaving 16 bases between the germline ends. This CDR3 spans 16 amino acids. Germline V lookup: CDR1 SEHNR, CDR2 FQNEAQ (reference sequence). The CDR3 spells CASSTRRTVMNTEAFF. The DNA of the CDR3 is TGTGCCAGCAGCACCCGCCGGACAGTAATGAACACTGAAGCTTTCTTT. Together with reference TRBV7-9 and TRBJ1-1, the CDR3 gives the full variable domain: DTGVSQNPRHKITKRGQNVTFRCDPISEHNRLYWYRQTLGQGPEFLTYFQNEAQLEKSRLLSDRFSAERPKGSFSTLEIQRTEQGDSAMYLCASSTRRTVMNTEAFFGQGTRLTVV.

The V gene is TRBV28, the J gene TRBJ2-2; TRBD1 aligns across 7 bases. The CDR3 consists of 15 residues. Germline values: CDR1 MDHEN, CDR2 SYDVKM. Trimming cost V 6 bases and J 6 bases; bases outside gene matches: 10. The CDR3 region is CASSRDRERAGELFF. Here the CDR3 DNA reads TGTGCCAGCAGCCGTGACAGGGAAAGGGCCGGGGAGCTGTTTTTT.

J is TRBJ1-6 and V is TRBV3-1 (or the pseudogene TRBV3-2), with D tentatively TRBD1 (5 bases). V lost 1 base and J 10 bases, leaving 17 bases between the germline ends. The CDR3 has 16 amino acids. The germline CDR1 and CDR2 sequences are LGHDT and YNNKEL (reference sequence). The CDR3 reads CASSQGSAGLRSPLHF. As DNA, the CDR3 is TGTGCCAGCAGCCAAGGGTCCGCAGGGCTCCGCTCACCCCTCCACTTT.

This clone was seen a few times. The CDR3, as DNA: TGTGCCAGCAGTTACGGACAGGCCATTAACTATGGCTACACCTTC. Residues: CASSYGQAINYGYTF. V and J are TRBV6-6 and TRBJ1-2; TRBD1 aligns across 7 bases. The germline V gene has CDR1 MNHNY and CDR2 SVGAGI (reference sequence). This CDR3 comprises 15 residues. Unmatched junction bases numbered 4, after V lost 2 bases and J lost 1 base.

The chain uses TRBV7-9 and TRBJ2-5; tentative D call: TRBD2 (5 bases). The CDR3 has 15 residues. Germline CDR1 reads SEHNR; CDR2 reads FQNEAQ (reference sequence). V dropped 5 bases and J dropped 5 bases, with 18 bases sitting between them. The CDR3 DNA sequence: TGTGCCAGCAGCCAATACGCCACGGGGAAGGAGACCCAGTACTTC. It translates to CASSQYATGKETQYF. The full variable domain, in which reference TRBV7-9 and TRBJ2-5 provide the parts outside the CDR3, is DTGVSQNPRHKITKRGQNVTFRCDPISEHNRLYWYRQTLGQGPEFLTYFQNEAQLEKSRLLSDRFSAERPKGSFSTLEIQRTEQGDSAMYLCASSQYATGKETQYFGPGTRLLVL.

The chain employs TRBV5-4 and TRBJ2-3; TRBD1 matches 8 bases. Germline-derived CDR1 and CDR2 are SGHNT and YYREEE (reference sequence). V lost 4 bases to trimming and J lost 2 bases; unmatched junction nucleotides: 9. This CDR3 is built from 16 residues. The CDR3 reads CASSPGGQAATDTQYF. The CDR3 DNA follows: TGTGCCAGCAGCCCCGGGGGACAGGCAGCCACAGATACGCAGTATTTT.

The genes are TRBV12-3 or TRBV12-4 and TRBJ2-1; D is ambiguous. The CDR3 contains 11 residues. Trimming took 4 bases from V and 7 from J, leaving 5 bases between them. CDR3 residues: CASSSLNEQFF. The CDR3 DNA is TGTGCCAGCAGTTCGTTAAATGAGCAGTTCTTC.

V and J are TRBV28 and TRBJ1-4; TRBD1 aligns across 7 bases. Germline values: CDR1 MDHEN, CDR2 SYDVKM. J gave up 2 bases and V 7 bases, and 7 bases lay outside the gene matches. CDR3 size: 15 residues. The CDR3 coding sequence is TGTGCCAGCACCAGTACAGGGGTCACTAATGAAAAACTGTTTTTT. It codes for CASTSTGVTNEKLFF.

The chain uses TRBV7-9 and TRBJ2-1; perhaps TRBD2 as D (6 bases). Germline CDR1 and CDR2: SEHNR and FQNEAQ (reference sequence). V was clipped by 3 bases and J by 14 bases, with 14 bases between them. This CDR3 is 12 amino acids long. This chain's CDR3 is CASSFGTAGEFF. In nucleotides, the CDR3 is TGTGCCAGCAGCTTCGGGACTGCTGGGGAGTTCTTC.

V gene TRBV24-1 combines with J gene TRBJ1-2; 8 bases match TRBD1. The germline V gene has CDR1 KGHDR and CDR2 SFDVKD. The CDR3 spans 14 residues. The V and J ends lost 4 bases and 4 bases, in that order; junction bases with no gene match: 4. The CDR3 coding sequence is TGTGCCACCAGTGAGCCCGGGACAGGCTATGGCTACACCTTC. This gives the protein CATSEPGTGYGYTF.

The chain uses TRBV5-6 and TRBJ2-5, with D tentatively TRBD2 (5 bases). The CDR3 consists of 13 residues. Germline V gene lookup returns CDR1 SGHDT and CDR2 YYEEEE. Trimming took off 2 bases at V and 1 base at J, with 6 bases between the two ends. This chain's CDR3 is CASSLAVQETQYF. Written as DNA, the CDR3 is TGTGCCAGCAGCTTAGCGGTCCAAGAGACCCAGTACTTC.

This clone was observed once. The rearrangement links TRBV7-2 to TRBJ1-5, with unresolved D. CDR1 and CDR2 from the germline V gene are SGHTA and FQGNSA. The CDR3 is 15 residues long. Trimming shortened V by 1 base and J by 0 bases, and 7 bases separated the two germline ends. CDR3 in amino acids: CASSLVRDSNQPQHF. DNA of the CDR3: TGTGCCAGCAGCTTAGTTCGCGATAGCAATCAGCCCCAGCATTTT.

The table lists this clone with a count of one. The rearrangement joins TRBV3-1 (or the pseudogene TRBV3-2) to TRBJ1-4; the D gene is possibly TRBD1 (6 bases). The CDR3 is 16 residues long. V lost 4 bases and J 3 bases, leaving 15 bases between the germline ends. Germline V gene sequence: CDR1 LGHDT, CDR2 YNNKEL (reference sequence). Here the CDR3 DNA reads TGTGCCAGCAGCCCGAACTACAGGGCCCCTAATGAAAAACTGTTTTTT. Residues: CASSPNYRAPNEKLFF.

V usage is TRBV30 and J usage is TRBJ2-5; possible D gene TRBD1, 5 bases. CDR1 GTSNPN and CDR2 SVGIG come from the germline V gene (reference sequence). The CDR3 is 11 amino acids. Trimming removed 7 bases from V and 1 base from J, with 7 bases in between. CDR3 coding DNA: TGTGCCTTGACAGTCCAAGAGACCCAGTACTTC. It translates to CALTVQETQYF.

The chain carries TRBV5-1 and TRBJ1-1; D unresolved. V lost 1 base to trimming and J lost 3 bases, with 10 bases between them. This CDR3 has 14 amino acids. CDR1 is SGHRS and CDR2 is YFSETQ in the germline V gene. CDR3 nucleotides: TGCGCCAGCAGCTTGTATGGAGGAGACACTGAAGCTTTCTTT. It specifies CASSLYGGDTEAFF.

DNA of the CDR3: TGTGCCAGCAGTCCCCCCCTAGGCCATGGCTACACCTTC. Protein: CASSPPLGHGYTF. The chain links TRBV28 to TRBJ1-2; D not certain. The CDR3 runs 13 residues. With 5 bases removed from V and 6 bases from J, the gap between germline ends came to 13 bases. Germline CDR1 MDHEN, CDR2 SYDVKM.

J is TRBJ2-1 and V is TRBV15; the D gene is possibly TRBD1 (5 bases). Trimming took 1 base from V and 7 from J, leaving 14 bases between them. CDR1 LNHNV and CDR2 YYDKDF come from the germline V gene (reference sequence). The CDR3 is 15 amino acids. CDR3 in DNA: TGTGCCACCAGCAGAGTTGTGCAGGGCCGAAATGAGCAGTTCTTC. It encodes CATSRVVQGRNEQFF.

This clone came up a few times. V usage is TRBV28 and J usage is TRBJ1-2; 9 bases are a match to TRBD1. Germline CDR1 reads MDHEN; CDR2 reads SYDVKM. This CDR3 is built from 14 residues. V dropped 6 bases and J dropped 8; count of bases not matched to a gene: 10. The CDR3 DNA is TGTGCCAGCAGCCCCGGACAGGGGCTATACGGCTACACCTTC. It codes for CASSPGQGLYGYTF.

This clone was detected only once. J is TRBJ2-6 and V is TRBV27; no clear D gene. V was trimmed by 5 bases and J by 0 bases, leaving 8 bases between them. The length of the CDR3 is 15 residues. The germline V gene encodes CDR1 MNHEY and CDR2 SMNVEV (reference sequence). Here the CDR3 reads CASSGRSSGANVLTF. In DNA, the CDR3 is TGTGCCAGCAGTGGTCGGAGCTCTGGGGCCAACGTCCTGACTTTC. Full variable domain (outside the CDR3, taken from reference TRBV27 and TRBJ2-6): EAQVTQNPRYLITVTGKKLTVTCSQNMNHEYMSWYRQDPGLGLRQIYYSMNVEVTDKGDVPEGYKVSRKEKRNFPLILESPSPNQTSLYFCASSGRSSGANVLTFGAGSRLTVL.

J is TRBJ2-2 and V is TRBV6-5; D may be TRBD2 (5 bases). The CDR3 totals 15 residues. CDR1 and CDR2 from the germline V gene are MNHEY and SVGAGI. Trimming took 5 bases from V and 3 from J, leaving 13 bases between them. CDR3 coding DNA: TGTGCCAGCAGTCCCATGTCGGGGTACACCGGGGAGCTGTTTTTT. It is translated as CASSPMSGYTGELFF.